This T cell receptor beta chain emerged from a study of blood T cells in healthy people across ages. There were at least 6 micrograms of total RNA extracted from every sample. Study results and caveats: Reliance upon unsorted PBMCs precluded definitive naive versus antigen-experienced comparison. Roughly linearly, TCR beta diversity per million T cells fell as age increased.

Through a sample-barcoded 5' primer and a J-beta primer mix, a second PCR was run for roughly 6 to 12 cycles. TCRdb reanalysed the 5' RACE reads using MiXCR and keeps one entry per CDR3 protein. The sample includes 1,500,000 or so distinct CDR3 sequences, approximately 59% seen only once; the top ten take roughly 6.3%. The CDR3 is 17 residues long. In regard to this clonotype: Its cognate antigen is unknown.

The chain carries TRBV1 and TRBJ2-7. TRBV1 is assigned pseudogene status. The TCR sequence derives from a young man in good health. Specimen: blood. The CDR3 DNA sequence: TGCACCAGCAGCCAAGATTGCGCAGAAAGTGATTCCTACGAGCAGTACTTC. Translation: CTSSQDCAESDSYEQYF.